This TCR beta chain stems from a study of blood T cell repertoires in COVID-19. Study in general: COVID-19 samples from acute and convalescent phases originated in the United States, Italy and Spain. PBMCs, B-cell-depleted T cells, or T cells provided the cDNA or gDNA that made up the material.

The germline V gene has CDR1 SNHLY and CDR2 FYNNEI. The CDR3 is 17 residues long. V was cut by 6 bases and J by 6 bases, with 21 bases left in between. How the authors handled the data: Estimated nucleated cell counts came from reference gene primer amplification. Libraries were prepared by immunoSEQ multiplex PCR; TCRdb keeps only in-frame clonotypes and omits some of them. V, J and clone size reflect that table, while D and trimming were determined from the DNA. The table lists 200,000 to 250,000 clones, about 80% of them singletons. This clone was seen a single time. This receptor was obtained from a woman in her twenties or thirties who had recovered from COVID-19. Sequencing used peripheral blood. The rearrangement joins TRBV2 to TRBJ1-6, with a possible D match to TRBD1 (6 bases). This CDR3 is CASSFRRTAAGNSPLHF. The CDR3 DNA reads as TGTGCCAGCAGCTTCCGCCGGACAGCGGCCGGTAATTCACCCCTCCACTTT.